These T cell receptor beta chains were read from a single sample in a study of cytomegalovirus exposure and HLA in healthy donors. Clones were read by immunoSEQ multiplex PCR, and TCRdb kept only the in-frame ones, dropping some. The sample includes fewer than 250,000 clones, over 65% seen only once; the top ten take approximately 0.6%. Sequencing used PBMCs. These receptors were taken from a man aged 18 to 30 in good health and CMV-seronegative. CDR3s include the opening cysteine and the closing phenylalanine or tryptophan. D genes are given only for firm matches. Rows give clone size only sometimes, using once, few, many, or a class for an expanded clone.

CDR3nt: TGTGCCAGCAGCCAGGGACAGGGTCTCGACTATGGCTACACCTTC; CDR3aa: CASSQGQGLDYGYTF; d_gene: TRBD1; v_gene: TRBV9; abundance: once; j_gene: TRBJ1-2
CDR3nt: TGTGCCAGCAGTAATATCCAGCCCCAGCATTTT; CDR3aa: CASSNIQPQHF; d_gene: .; v_gene: TRBV28; abundance: .; j_gene: TRBJ1-5
CDR3nt: TGTGCCAGCAGCCCAACAGACAGGGGCGGCTACGAGCAGTACTTC; CDR3aa: CASSPTDRGGYEQYF; d_gene: TRBD1; v_gene: TRBV7-9; abundance: .; j_gene: TRBJ2-7
CDR3nt: TGCGCCAGCAGTGAGTCACGTAGCGGGTCGACCCAGTACTTC; CDR3aa: CASSESRSGSTQYF; d_gene: TRBD2; v_gene: TRBV10-2; abundance: .; j_gene: TRBJ2-5
CDR3nt: TGTGCCAGCAGCCGGACTAGCGGGTACACAGATACGCAGTATTTT; CDR3aa: CASSRTSGYTDTQYF; d_gene: TRBD2; v_gene: TRBV14; abundance: .; j_gene: TRBJ2-3
CDR3nt: TGCGCCAGCCGACCAGCGGGGACTGGCACCGGGGAGCTGTTTTTT; CDR3aa: CASRPAGTGTGELFF; d_gene: TRBD2; v_gene: TRBV5-1; abundance: .; j_gene: TRBJ2-2
CDR3nt: TGTGCCAGCAGCTTATTGGCCGACAGGAGCTCCTACAATGAGCAGTTCTTC; CDR3aa: CASSLLADRSSYNEQFF; d_gene: .; v_gene: TRBV7-6; abundance: .; j_gene: TRBJ2-1
CDR3nt: TGTGCCTGGAGTAAGGGGCGAGATTCAAACACTGAAGCTTTCTTT; CDR3aa: CAWSKGRDSNTEAFF; d_gene: .; v_gene: TRBV30; abundance: .; j_gene: TRBJ1-1
CDR3nt: TGTGCCAGTAGTATCGGTACTAGCGGGTACAATGAGCAGTTCTTC; CDR3aa: CASSIGTSGYNEQFF; d_gene: TRBD2; v_gene: TRBV19; abundance: few; j_gene: TRBJ2-1
CDR3nt: TGTGCCAGCAGCCGGGACAGGGGAGCCTACGAGCAGTACTTC; CDR3aa: CASSRDRGAYEQYF; d_gene: TRBD1; v_gene: TRBV6-5; abundance: .; j_gene: TRBJ2-7
CDR3nt: TGTGCCAGCAGCCCTCGGGTCGGCCGCTACGAGCAGTACTTC; CDR3aa: CASSPRVGRYEQYF; d_gene: .; v_gene: TRBV6-5; abundance: .; j_gene: TRBJ2-7
CDR3nt: TGCGCCAGCAGCCCCCGGGACAGGGGAGGCGAGCAGTACTTC; CDR3aa: CASSPRDRGGEQYF; d_gene: TRBD1; v_gene: TRBV5-1; abundance: .; j_gene: TRBJ2-7
CDR3nt: TGTGCCAGCTCACCACCGTCCGGTAGCAATCAGCCCCAGCATTTT; CDR3aa: CASSPPSGSNQPQHF; d_gene: .; v_gene: TRBV18; abundance: .; j_gene: TRBJ1-5
CDR3nt: TGTGCCAGCAGTTTAGCGACAGGAGAGACCCAGTACTTC; CDR3aa: CASSLATGETQYF; d_gene: .; v_gene: TRBV27; abundance: few; j_gene: TRBJ2-5
CDR3nt: TGTGCCAGCAGCACGGGACAGGCCGAAGAGACCCAGTACTTC; CDR3aa: CASSTGQAEETQYF; d_gene: TRBD1; v_gene: TRBV7-3; abundance: .; j_gene: TRBJ2-5
CDR3nt: TGTGCCAGCAGTGACATGGGAGGGCCGAACAATGAGCAGTTCTTC; CDR3aa: CASSDMGGPNNEQFF; d_gene: TRBD2; v_gene: TRBV6-4; abundance: .; j_gene: TRBJ2-1
CDR3nt: TGTGCCAGCATGCACGGGTATGAGCAGTTCTTC; CDR3aa: CASMHGYEQFF; d_gene: .; v_gene: TRBV6-6; abundance: .; j_gene: TRBJ2-1
CDR3nt: TGTGCCAGCTCACCACTCCGGGACACTGAAGCTTTCTTT; CDR3aa: CASSPLRDTEAFF; d_gene: .; v_gene: TRBV18; abundance: few; j_gene: TRBJ1-1
CDR3nt: TGCGCCAGCAGCTTGGGCGGGACGTCCTCTGGAAACACCATATATTTT; CDR3aa: CASSLGGTSSGNTIYF; d_gene: .; v_gene: TRBV5-1; abundance: .; j_gene: TRBJ1-3